What follows describes a single T cell receptor beta chain. This receptor's antigen is unknown. No quality values exist for individual bases; no much larger clone is one base distant. This sample was included in a study of T cells in Graves' hyperthyroidism and ophthalmopathy (dated by TCRdb to about 2019). Describing the broader study: Peripheral blood was collected at initial diagnosis, before any treatment. The paper reports TCR Vbeta CDR3 sequencing of some 140 peripheral blood samples: approximately 41 ophthalmopathy, approximately 74 hyperthyroidism and some 17 progressor patients. Prospective prediction of ophthalmopathy was tested in an independent validation cohort consisting of roughly 20 hyperthyroidism patients and around 17 patients who later progressed to ophthalmopathy. The 100 discovery patients were randomly split 7:3 into training and test sets. To identify TCR V-J signatures that set the groups apart, the researchers used a discovery cohort of more than 95 patients, made up of roughly 40 with Graves' ophthalmopathy and some 56 with stable Graves' hyperthyroidism. After blood sampling, hyperthyroidism patients were treated with methimazole at a starting dose of 30 mg daily, and ophthalmopathy patients were treated with high-dose intravenous methylprednisolone. The study also compared thyroid tissue and blood T-cell repertoires from several Graves' hyperthyroidism patients. Broad study findings and their caveats: Ophthalmopathy was separated from stable hyperthyroidism by a 13 V-J signature model, with approximately 86% sensitivity and roughly 84% specificity obtained in cross-validation and 80%/75% obtained in testing. Sample size was not statistically predetermined, and investigators were not blinded to group allocation. Blood samples also contained most of the expanded thyroid clonotypes (frequency above 0.001), which suggests that blood repertoires may reflect thyroid immune responses. In validation, progression to ophthalmopathy was predicted by the model with 70.59% sensitivity and 72.22% specificity, a median of roughly 6.4 months before onset.

V lost 0 bases and J lost 4 bases; the stretch between them is 16 bases long. CDR1 is given as SGHRS and CDR2 as YFSETQ, both from the germline V gene. Reading from cysteine to phenylalanine, the CDR3 counts 16 amino acids. Solely the CDR3 DNA is kept, with 48 bases framed from the first base. The TCR beta CDR3 regions were amplified from the RNA transcripts. A first-round RT-PCR of the TCR CDR3 used the HTBI primer set with the Qiagen OneStep RT-PCR kit. A second multiplex PCR round built the libraries, followed by size selection and purification. Libraries were sequenced paired-end with 100 bp reads on an Illumina HiSeq2000. In the paper's pipeline: SOAPnuke was used to process the raw data, throwing out any read that contained adapters or uncalled bases, had a mean Phred below 15, or lacked an exact constant-primer or identifier match. High-quality paired reads were merged using COPE v1.2.5, and each unique nucleotide sequence was defined as a clonotype. MiTCR v1.1 was used to align the clonotypes against IMGT TRBV, TRBD and TRBJ reference segments. The analysis included only V-J combinations with a frequency above 0.0001, which together covered approximately 99% of the repertoires. The TCS score was defined as the ratio of F50 (clonal expansion) to E x V (chaos), calculated using BLOSUM62-based TCRdist between CDR3 peptides within each V-J. Welch's t-statistics and random forest reduced fewer than 600 V-J features to 10 to 15, which were used in a naive Bayes classifier (R e1071). TCRdb reworked the public reads: Q25 trimming with fastp, MiXCR clone assembly, productive beta chains retained. Merged by CDR3 protein, the rows form single entries marked with the most common genes and DNA. TCRdb's processing, not the study's, gives the V and J calls here. The sample table lists about 200,000 distinct CDR3 sequences, less than 20% of them with a count of one. Together, the top ten hold roughly 55% of the sample.

Graves' hyperthyroidism was defined as stable when no progression to ophthalmopathy occurred over 18 months of follow-up. The hyperthyroidism patients were between 18 and 65 years old and newly diagnosed, with a disease duration of less than 2 months. Exclusion was applied to patients with uncontrolled infections, other autoimmune diseases, pregnancy or lactation. Diagnoses were established on the basis of clinical symptoms, serum thyroxine and TRAb, thyroid ultrasound, and orbital computed tomography. PBMCs were isolated from roughly 10 ml of fresh peripheral blood by Ficoll-Paque density gradient centrifugation. Total RNA was extracted using Trizol reagent, and RNA quality was assessed on an Agilent 2100 Bioanalyzer.

The source is a woman aged 45-60 years with Graves' hyperthyroidism. The sample consisted of blood. The chain couples TRBV5-1 to TRBJ2-5; a tentative D match to TRBD2 spans 6 bases. At the DNA level, the sequence is TGCGCCAGCAGCTTGGGGACGAGATCCGGGGGAGAGACCCAGTACTTC. This translates into CASSLGTRSGGETQYF.